Listed below are T cell receptor beta chains from one sample, sequenced in a study of T cell repertoires in enteric fever. In TCRdb, the reads were re-called with MiXCR into one record per CDR3 protein. This sample has about 150 distinct CDR3 sequences, with roughly 29% found just once. Sequences were obtained from CCR7- CD38+ CD4+ T cells from blood. These receptor sequences come from a human donor with Salmonella enteric fever, either typhoid or paratyphoid (not recorded which). Each CDR3 is given with its conserved first and last residue. The D gene is left open where the match is weak. Size is omitted from some rows. Given values are once, few, many or a class for expanded clones.

d_gene,abundance,v_gene,j_gene,CDR3nt,CDR3aa
TRBD1,few,TRBV7-2,TRBJ2-7,TGTGCCAGCAGCTCCCCCACAGGGGGACACTACGAGCAGTACTTC,CASSSPTGGHYEQYF
TRBD1,-,TRBV20-1,TRBJ1-6,TGCAGTGCATCTGACAGGGGCGCGCATTCACCCCTCCACTTT,CSASDRGAHSPLHF
-,-,TRBV28,TRBJ1-4,TGTGCCATCGGGGGTGGGGATGAAAAACTGTTTTTT,CAIGGGDEKLFF
-,medium-sized,TRBV5-1,TRBJ2-2,TGCGCCAGCAGCGTGGACAGTTCCGGGGAGCTGTTTTTT,CASSVDSSGELFF
-,medium-sized,TRBV18,TRBJ2-3,TGTGCCAGCTCACCAGGGGAAGATACGCAGTATTTT,CASSPGEDTQYF
-,-,TRBV5-1,TRBJ1-1,TGCGCCAGCAGCCTGGACCCCGGGGGAACTGAAGCTTTCTTT,CASSLDPGGTEAFF
TRBD1,-,TRBV18,TRBJ1-6,TGTGCCAGCTCAAGGGGACAGGACAATTCACCCCTCCACTTT,CASSRGQDNSPLHF
TRBD1,medium-sized,TRBV7-3,TRBJ2-3,TGTGCCAGCAGCGGTACAGGGGCCACGCAGTATTTT,CASSGTGATQYF
-,-,TRBV18,TRBJ2-7,TGTGCCAGCTCACCGGCCGGGACTGCGAGCTCCTACGAGCAGTACTTC,CASSPAGTASSYEQYF
TRBD1,few,TRBV5-1,TRBJ1-1,TGCGCCAGCAGCGGACTGTTGACAGGGGGGACCCGTGAAGCTTTCTTT,CASSGLLTGGTREAFF
-,hyperexpanded,TRBV2,TRBJ2-6,TGTGCCAGCAGTGAAGCCTGGAACTCTGGGGCCAACGTCCTGACTTTC,CASSEAWNSGANVLTF
-,large,TRBV5-1,TRBJ2-1,TGCGCCAGCAGCTTGTACAGCTCCTACAATGAGCAGTTCTTC,CASSLYSSYNEQFF
-,-,TRBV7-9,TRBJ2-7,TGTGCCAGCAGCCCACAGAGTACCACCTACGAGCAGTACTTC,CASSPQSTTYEQYF